These T cell receptor beta chains were read from a single sample in a study of T-cell memory formation after mild COVID-19. Each CDR3 protein is one row after TCRdb ran MiXCR on the 5' RACE reads. Of nearly 110,000 distinct CDR3 sequences in the sample, 9.5% to 15% were seen once. The specimen sequenced was PBMCs or a T cell subset sorted from them (not recorded which). The receptors originated from an adult woman who had mild COVID-19 (a few samples of this study predate the infection). Cell type and time point are not known. Both conserved end residues are part of each CDR3. The order of the fields is V gene, CDR3 length, clone size, CDR3 protein. Expanded clones get a size class; other rows say once, few or many, or leave the size out.

>TRBV29-1|11|few
CSVTLVHEQYF
>TRBV7-2|14|.
CASSLDSGGEAQHF
>TRBV12-3/TRBV12-4|14|few
CASSRTDLNEKLFF
>TRBV20-1|21|.
CSARDRTFTLTPGRSYNEQFF
>TRBV4-3|15|few
CASSQERFTAYGYTF
>TRBV23-1|18|.
CASSQSLRTGPGTGELFF
>TRBV6-2/TRBV6-3|12|few
CASSPSGNEQFF
>TRBV4-3|13|few
CASSGLGDYGYTF
>TRBV7-2|14|few
CASSLVSVYNEQFF
>TRBV5-5|15|.
CASSPRGTPYNEQFF
>TRBV7-9|15|few
CASSPYGQGDYEQYF
>TRBV12-3/TRBV12-4|15|few
CASSLRAATQETQYF
>TRBV9|15|many
CASSVTGVGSYEQYF
>TRBV15|14|.
CATSGGRQGDGYTF
>TRBV21-1|16|.
CASGHGGLRDGYEQYF
>TRBV4-1|15|few
CASSQASGFADTQYF
>TRBV9|14|.
CASSPWTDTGELFF
>TRBV29-1|20|few
CSVEVVTDRVKGTLTDTQYF
>TRBV12-3/TRBV12-4|13|few
CASMETWTYEQYF
>TRBV9|14|.
CASSPNSGNQPQHF
>TRBV18|14|many
CASSPPKHPYEQYF
>TRBV7-2|18|.
CASSSLDSDRLNTDTQYF
>TRBV7-2|15|.
CASSLGGTDHNEQFF
>TRBV7-9|15|few
CASSLAVREAYEQYF
>TRBV29-1|16|.
CSVLLAGVGNTGELFF
>TRBV4-2|13|many
CASSQDLTSEQFF
>TRBV2|14|few
CASREGDGPYEQYF
>TRBV7-8|11|.
CASSPSVGQYF
>TRBV14|15|few
CASSHTGATNEKLFF
>TRBV9|17|few
CASSVVSSGPPSGEQFF
>TRBV15|13|few
CATSRDREAGYTF
>TRBV11-2|17|many
CASSLDSLAGISYEQYF
>TRBV7-8|12|once
CASSVSGTDYTF
>TRBV7-8|15|many
CASSLAAEGGETQYF
>TRBV11-2|13|.
CASSGDYYNEQFF
>TRBV4-3|18|.
CASSHIPRVAVNTGELFF
>TRBV4-3|15|.
CASSQGTGSNQPQHF
>TRBV20-1|22|many
CSARDDRDRERGIGYSNQPQHF
>TRBV5-1|16|many
CASSLTTGAPYNEQFF
>TRBV9|13|.
CASGKGVGTEAFF
>TRBV9|16|.
CASSAYLAGVMDEQFF
>TRBV6-5|17|.
CASSYSPTGRTNYEQYF
>TRBV7-9|15|.
CASSLQRGAGNEQFF
>TRBV30|15|.
CAWSPGTSAYNEQFF
>TRBV7-8|19|.
CASSLTPNSGGAIPDTQYF
>TRBV12-3/TRBV12-4|14|.
CASSFLRAQETQYF
>TRBV29-1|15|many
CSTMLGQLAKNIQYF
>TRBV29-1|12|.
CSVEEGPYGYTF